A selection of T cell receptor beta chains follows, all from one sample in a study of T cell repertoires in cytomegalovirus infection. MiXCR, run by TCRdb on the reads, gives a single entry per CDR3 protein. The sample records about 310,000 distinct CDR3 sequences, 20% to 30% being singletons. No antigen has been identified for these receptors. Sequences were derived from cultured PBMCs, sampled from culture after CMV antigen stimulation. The receptors derive from a human donor in good health (CMV status not recorded). Some clones in this sample may be carry-over from other donors' samples. The CDR3 runs from the conserved cysteine through the conserved F or W. Each record gives: J gene, D gene, V gene, clone size, CDR3 DNA, CDR3 protein. The D gene is left open where the match is weak. Expanded clones get a size class; other rows say once, few or many, or leave the size out.

TRBJ2-2	TRBD1	TRBV2	few	TGTGCCAGCAAGACAGGGGGCGGGTTCACCGGGGAGCTGTTTTTT	CASKTGGGFTGELFF
TRBJ1-4	TRBD1	TRBV5-1	-	TGCGCCAGCAGCAGACAGGGTTCCGAAAAACTGTTTTTT	CASSRQGSEKLFF
TRBJ1-5	-	TRBV7-2	many	TGTGCCAGCAGCTTAGGAGGGAGGGGCTTTCAGCCCCAGCATTTT	CASSLGGRGFQPQHF
TRBJ2-1	-	TRBV12-5	few	TGTGCTAGTGGCCCCCCCTTGGCGGAGGGGGCCTACAATGAGCAGTTCTTC	CASGPPLAEGAYNEQFF
TRBJ2-4	-	TRBV7-9	few	TGTGCCAGCAGGAGGGGGTTGGCCAAAAACATTCAGTACTTC	CASRRGLAKNIQYF
TRBJ2-5	-	TRBV28	-	TGTGCCAGCGCGTCGGGGCAACAAGAGACCCAGTACTTC	CASASGQQETQYF
TRBJ2-1	-	TRBV6-5	-	TGTGCCAGCAGATCAGCCGGGACCTCCTACAATGAGCAGTTCTTC	CASRSAGTSYNEQFF
TRBJ2-7	-	TRBV7-9	few	TGTGCCAGCAGCGGAGTACCGGTGGTCGGCGTGGGCGAGCAGTACTTC	CASSGVPVVGVGEQYF
TRBJ2-4	TRBD1	TRBV7-2	-	TGTGCCAGCAGCTTTATGCGGCAGGGGGCGACCAAAAACATTCAGTACTTC	CASSFMRQGATKNIQYF
TRBJ2-1	-	TRBV4-3	few	TGCGCCAGCAGCCAAGAGAACAGGCGCCTCTCAGGATCCTACAATGAGCAGTTCTTC	CASSQENRRLSGSYNEQFF
TRBJ2-5	-	TRBV20-1	-	TGCAGTGCTAGAGATTACAAGGATGGGGGAGACGAGACCCAGTACTTC	CSARDYKDGGDETQYF
TRBJ1-5	-	TRBV7-2	-	TGTGCCAGCAGCTTAGGGGTAGACTGGCCCCAGCATTTT	CASSLGVDWPQHF
TRBJ2-1	-	TRBV20-1	-	TGCAGTGCTTCCCGAGGCGGGCATGAGCAGTTCTTC	CSASRGGHEQFF
TRBJ2-1	TRBD2	TRBV5-1	few	TGCGCCAGCAGCTTCAGGAGCGGGAGCGGGTACAATGAGCAGTTCTTC	CASSFRSGSGYNEQFF
TRBJ2-7	TRBD2	TRBV27	-	TGTGCCAGCAGCAGGACTAGCGGGCACTCCTACGAGCAGTACTTC	CASSRTSGHSYEQYF
TRBJ1-1	-	TRBV11-2	few	TGTGCCAGCAGCTCGTGGGACACTGAAGCTTTCTTT	CASSSWDTEAFF
TRBJ2-4	-	TRBV7-8	many	TGTGCCAGCAGCTTAGCGAGGGACCCGAAAAACATTCAGTACTTC	CASSLARDPKNIQYF
TRBJ2-2	-	TRBV2	-	TGTGCCAGCAGAGGGGGAATCTACACCGGGGAGCTGTTTTTT	CASRGGIYTGELFF
TRBJ1-6	TRBD1	TRBV18	-	TGTGCCAGCTCACCATTGATGAGGGACAGTAATTCACCCCTCCACTTT	CASSPLMRDSNSPLHF
TRBJ1-5	-	TRBV15	once	TGTGCCACCAGCAGAACTCGACAGTTCCAGCCCCAGCATTTT	CATSRTRQFQPQHF